One and the same sample provided the 15 T cell receptor beta chains below, sequenced in a study of shared clonotypes between healthy human individuals. Repertoires were generated with immunoSEQ multiplex PCR, while TCRdb's copy carries only in-frame clones and drops some. The sample has around 2.5 million clones; over 85% are singletons. Source material: naive CD4+ T cells from PBMCs. Subset in this sample: CD45RA+ positively selected. These receptor sequences come from a man younger than 35 in good health. Some clones in this sample may be carry-over from other donors' samples.

In DNA form, the CDR3 reads TGTGCCAGCAGCTTAGGAACAGGGAGGGAGACCCAGTACTTC. This sequence encodes CASSLGTGRETQYF. V usage is TRBV11-3 and J usage is TRBJ2-5; either TRBD1 or TRBD2 may fit D (6 bases each). Trimming shortened V by 1 base and J by 5 bases, and 11 bases separated the two germline ends. This CDR3 is 14 amino acids long. From germline, CDR1 is SGHNT and CDR2 YENEEA. Full variable domain (outside the CDR3, taken from reference TRBV11-3 and TRBJ2-5): EAGVVQSPRYKIIEKKQPVAFWCNPISGHNTLYWYLQNLGQGPELLIRYENEEAVDDSQLPKDRFSAERLKGVDSTLKIQPAELGDSAVYLCASSLGTGRETQYFGPGTRLLVL.

Remarks on this clone: Relative to the germline gene, one junction end is altered; a read error may explain this. This chain uses TRBV11-3 with TRBJ1-2; D is uncertain. The germline V gene encodes CDR1 SGHNT and CDR2 YENEEA. CDR3 length: 11 amino acids. The CDR3 sequence: CTSSLSPGYTF. The DNA for the CDR3 is TGTACCAGCAGCTTAAGCCCTGGCTACACCTTC.

The V call is TRBV9, the J call TRBJ2-1; D is undetermined. CDR3 size: 17 residues. The V end was cut by 0 bases, the J end by 7 bases, with 20 bases between. In germline, CDR1 is SGDLS, CDR2 YYNGEE. CDR3 amino acids: CASSVAEVPRRLNEQFF. CDR3 coding DNA: TGTGCCAGCAGCGTAGCAGAGGTCCCCCGGCGACTTAATGAGCAGTTCTTC.

V gene TRBV28 combines with J gene TRBJ2-3, with TRBD2 matching over 7 bases. The CDR3 totals 13 residues. Germline V gene lookup returns CDR1 MDHEN and CDR2 SYDVKM. V was pared by 8 bases and J by 1 base, with 3 bases of the junction left unmatched. The CDR3 sequence is CASGEGRTDTQYF. DNA for the CDR3: TGTGCCAGCGGGGAGGGCCGCACAGATACGCAGTATTTT.

The chain is built from TRBV5-1 and TRBJ2-1; TRBD2 aligns across 8 bases. Germline CDR1 SGHRS, CDR2 YFSETQ. The J segment lost 7 bases and the V segment lost 1 base, leaving 7 bases of the junction unmatched. This CDR3 spans 15 amino acids. CDR3 nucleotides: TGCGCCAGCAGCTTGACTAGCGGAACTCTGAATGAGCAGTTCTTC. It translates to CASSLTSGTLNEQFF.

The rearrangement uses TRBV5-4 and TRBJ1-2; D may be TRBD1 (6 bases). Trimming shortened V by 5 bases and J by 1 base, and 18 bases separated the two germline ends. Germline loops: CDR1 SGHNT, CDR2 YYREEE (reference sequence). CDR3 length equals 16 residues. Here the CDR3 DNA reads TGTGCCAGCAGACTCATAACAGGGAGCCTTAACTATGGCTACACCTTC. Translating it yields CASRLITGSLNYGYTF.

The chain uses TRBV5-4 and TRBJ1-1; D is possibly TRBD1 (5 bases). V was pared by 0 bases and J by 1 base, with 10 bases between. CDR1 SGHNT and CDR2 YYREEE come from the germline V gene (reference sequence). This CDR3 is built from 15 residues. As DNA, the CDR3 is TGTGCCAGCAGCTTGGCGGGACGCCCGAACACTGAAGCTTTCTTT. Encoded protein: CASSLAGRPNTEAFF.

This sequence joins TRBV11-2 and TRBJ2-7; 10 nucleotides line up with TRBD1. V lost 8 bases and J lost 2; bases outside the gene matches: 0. The CDR3 runs 12 residues. Germline V CDR1 and CDR2: SGHAT, FQNNGV. The CDR3 DNA is TGTGCCAGCGGACAGGGGGCCTACGAGCAGTACTTC. It codes for CASGQGAYEQYF.

This clone was picked up a small number of times. The genes are TRBV6-6 and TRBJ1-1; D uncertain. The V gene's germline CDR1 is MNHNY and CDR2 SVGAGI (reference sequence). The CDR3 sequence is 11 residues long. Trimming pared 7 bases from V and 3 bases from J, leaving 6 bases between. DNA of the CDR3: TGTGCCAGCAAAGAGTACACTGAAGCTTTCTTT. Residues: CASKEYTEAFF.

The chain is built from TRBV28 and TRBJ1-1; 7 nucleotides line up with TRBD1. CDR1 is MDHEN and CDR2 is SYDVKM in the germline V gene. The CDR3 totals 14 residues. The ends lost 7 bases at V and 5 bases at J; junction bases unmatched: 10. DNA of the CDR3: TGTGCCAGCACCGAACTTCACAGGGGAACTGAAGCTTTCTTT. Amino acids: CASTELHRGTEAFF. The complete variable domain, with remaining parts taken from reference TRBV28 and TRBJ1-1, reads DVKVTQSSRYLVKRTGEKVFLECVQDMDHENMFWYRQDPGLGLRLIYFSYDVKMKEKGDIPEGYSVSREKKERFSLILESASTNQTSMYLCASTELHRGTEAFFGQGTRLTVV.

The rearrangement uses TRBV7-9 and TRBJ1-1, with D unresolved. The germline CDR1 and CDR2 sequences are SEHNR and FQNEAQ (reference sequence). V shed 5 bases and J shed 1 base, with 14 bases lying between them. This CDR3 spans 15 amino acids. The CDR3 is CASSPTGNPNTEAFF. CDR3 DNA sequence: TGTGCCAGCAGCCCGACTGGCAATCCGAACACTGAAGCTTTCTTT.

The genes are TRBV6-1 and TRBJ1-4; no clear D. CDR1 is MNHNS and CDR2 is SASEGT in the germline V gene. This CDR3 has 14 residues. Trimming left V 4 bases short and J 8 bases short, with 14 bases between. DNA for the CDR3: TGTGCCAGCAGTGGCGATAGGCGAAACGAAAAACTGTTTTTT. Translation: CASSGDRRNEKLFF.

The rearrangement joins TRBV12-1 to TRBJ2-7. TRBV12-1 is annotated as a pseudogene. The CDR3 has 15 residues. The DNA for the CDR3 is TGTGCCAGCAGCCCCACGGGACCTACCCTACTGGAGCAGTACTTC. It translates to CASSPTGPTLLEQYF.

The chain links TRBV7-3 to TRBJ2-1, with 10 bases matching TRBD1. The germline V gene encodes CDR1 SGHTA and CDR2 FQGTGA. Trimming removed 1 base from V and 4 bases from J; junction bases left unmatched: 4. This CDR3 is built from 16 residues. The CDR3 nucleotides are TGTGCCAGCAGCTTAAACAGACAGGGGGCTTACAATGAGCAGTTCTTC. This gives the protein CASSLNRQGAYNEQFF.

This rearrangement joins TRBV9 to TRBJ2-1, with D perhaps given as TRBD1 or TRBD2 (5 bases each). The V gene lost 7 bases and the J gene lost 9 bases, with 17 bases spanning the gap. Germline V gives CDR1 SGDLS, CDR2 YYNGEE. CDR3 size: 13 residues. This chain's CDR3 is CASRRGARVEQFF. In nucleotides, the CDR3 is TGTGCCAGCCGAAGGGGAGCCCGGGTTGAGCAGTTCTTC.